One T cell receptor (beta chain) is described in this entry. There is no known antigen for this receptor. No base-level quality is on record; no much larger clone is a single base apart. The data were obtained in a study of identical twins (dated by TCRdb to about 2016). Regarding the complete study: TCR alpha and beta repertoires from monozygotic twins, unrelated adults of various ages and cord blood were deep-sequenced to test whether fetal clonotypes persist. Replicate twin experiments were performed at different times using different library preparation protocols to rule out contamination. Results the study describes overall, beyond this receptor: Compared with coincidental sharing between unrelated individuals, out-of-frame TCR alpha sequences shared between twins had an excess of sequences with low generation probability. In monozygotic twins, out-of-frame TCR alpha sharing was systematically underestimated by recombination models, although the models agreed with sharing between unrelated individuals. Because the same donors could not be followed over many years, the conclusions relied on cross-sectional statistical analysis. The excess sharing between twins in beta out-of-frame sequences was weaker because fewer shared sequences reduced the signal-to-noise ratio. Zero-insertion analyses could be partly confounded by invariant T cells such as MAIT and iNKT, although diverse VJ usage argued against such confounding for most clonotypes. Fewer insertions were carried by abundant cord blood beta clonotypes; a weaker similar trend was observed in young adult naive repertoires, while no such trend was observed in memory repertoires.

The receptor library was made with 5' RACE. The instrument was an Illumina HiSeq 2000. A universal primer binding site was introduced by template switching, and a unique molecular identifier was present in the final cDNA, enabling accurate counting of TCR cDNA molecules. First-strand cDNA for TCR alpha and beta chains was synthesized from specific primers in the conserved constant-segment region. Each cDNA library was double barcoded, with a SMART-Mk sample barcode plus Illumina barcodes, to control for contamination. Two successive PCR steps introduced TruSeq adapter sequences along with Illumina sample barcodes. TCR alpha and beta cDNA libraries were sequenced on the Illumina HiSeq platform with custom primers. From the authors' description of their analysis: Raw reads were processed with MiGEC to extract unique molecular identifiers, and MiXCR was used to determine CDR3 positions. For each individual, recombination models were inferred using an EM algorithm with the repgenHMM and IGoR tools. The tcR package in R was used for shared clonotype analysis, with sharing normalized by the product of cloneset sizes. Out-of-frame nonproductive sequences were analyzed to study raw recombination free of thymic and clonal selection effects. TCRdb handled the public reads itself, with Q25 trimming in fastp and clone calling in MiXCR, and kept productive beta chains. Each CDR3 protein gets just one entry, which takes the most common genes and DNA from the rows behind it. It is TCRdb's table, rather than the study itself, that gives the V and J calls and clone size. This sample gives about 490,000 distinct CDR3 sequences in total; 13% to 15% of them show up just once. In total, the top ten clones hold about 0.47% of the sample.

Only healthy Caucasian donors were included. Three pairs of female monozygotic twins, all aged roughly 18 to 30 years, made up the twin cohort. Positive isolation kits from Invitrogen were used to isolate the CD4+ and CD8+ T cell populations. The sample was also linked to a second study, of yellow fever vaccine responses in identical twins. From that second study: The authors reported that the T cell response to vaccination in identical twins appeared partly convergent and partly personalized. Focusing on identical twins, the study followed the T cell clones that responded to the vaccine, and did so with precision.

Sequencing input: CD4+ T cells sorted from blood. The source is a woman aged 18-30 years in good health.

In nucleotides, the sequence is TGTGCCAGCAGCTCCTTGAGACTTAACATTCAGTACTTC. Translated, it gives CASSSLRLNIQYF. The rearranged chain carries TRBV11-1 and TRBJ2-4; confidence is insufficient to name the D gene. V loses 4 bases of germline sequence and J loses 7 bases, and the interval between the two ends is 11 bases. As encoded in the germline V gene (reference sequence), CDR1 is SGHAT while CDR2 is FQDESV. The CDR3, from cysteine to phenylalanine, totals 13 residues. Only the CDR3 DNA stays, 39 bases, in frame from base 1.